This T cell receptor (beta chain) was identified during a study of T cells in Graves' hyperthyroidism and ophthalmopathy. Study information: At the time of initial diagnosis and before any treatment, peripheral blood was collected.

Germline trimming cut 0 bases from V and 4 bases from J; bases unmatched to any gene: 5. The V gene's germline CDR1 is SGHDT and CDR2 YYEEEE. The CDR3 consists of 15 residues. Exclusion of patients followed from uncontrolled infection, other autoimmune disease, pregnancy or lactation. Out of 10 ml of fresh peripheral blood came the PBMCs. Amplified TCR beta CDR3 regions came from RNA transcripts. With the HTBI primer set, the TCR CDR3 went through a first round of RT-PCR. TCRdb used MiXCR to reprocess the multiplex PCR reads, holding one entry per CDR3 protein. Found here are 500,000 to 600,000 distinct CDR3 sequences, just under 20% of them singletons; the top ten hold over 45%. Study-wide findings and caveats: By a 13 V-J model, ophthalmopathy was set apart from stable hyperthyroidism.

With respect to this clonotype: Its target is not known.

The chain is built from TRBV5-6 and TRBJ2-3; TRBD1 agrees at 7 bases. The receptor was isolated from a man aged 40-49 years with Graves' ophthalmopathy. The sample was blood. The CDR3 loop is CASSLAGQLPDTQYF. CDR3 coding DNA: TGTGCCAGCAGCTTGGCGGGACAGCTCCCAGATACGCAGTATTTT. The entire variable domain, with the rest obtained from reference TRBV5-6 and TRBJ2-3, is as follows: DAGVTQSPTHLIKTRGQQVTLRCSPKSGHDTVSWYQQALGQGPQFIFQYYEEEERQRGNFPDRFSGHQFPNYSSELNVNALLLGDSALYLCASSLAGQLPDTQYFGPGTRLTVL.